These 32 T cell receptor beta chains were sequenced from one sample in a study of cytomegalovirus exposure and HLA in healthy donors. The PCR was carried out with 60 Vbeta primers and 13 Jbeta primers. Assay used: immunoSEQ multiplex PCR; TCRdb lists only in-frame clones, some missing. This table holds approximately 79,000 clones, roughly 80% found once. The source material was PBMCs. Receptors were obtained from a boy younger than 18 in good health and CMV-seronegative.

The chain couples TRBV10-3 to TRBJ1-2; D call uncertain. Germline V gene sequence: CDR1 ENHRY, CDR2 SYGVKD. The CDR3 runs to 13 residues. The germline V and J ends were trimmed by 6 bases and 6 bases, with 14 bases remaining between them. This chain's CDR3 is CAISTDPYDGYTF. DNA of the CDR3: TGTGCCATCAGCACAGATCCGTATGATGGCTACACCTTC.

The rearrangement joins TRBV7-2 to TRBJ1-5; D is ambiguous. Germline lookup yields CDR1 SGHTA and CDR2 FQGNSA. The ends were cut back, 1 base at V and 8 bases at J, with 6 bases in the middle. This CDR3 spans 12 amino acids. Here the CDR3 reads CASSLDREPQHF. DNA of the CDR3: TGTGCCAGCAGCTTAGATCGCGAGCCCCAGCATTTT.

This clone was seen a single time. The chain carries TRBV27 and TRBJ2-5, with 7 bases identical to TRBD2. The CDR3 length is 12 residues. J lost 5 bases, V lost 3 bases, and 0 bases had no gene match. Germline assignment: CDR1 MNHEY and CDR2 SMNVEV (reference sequence). CDR3 protein: CASSFSGETQYF. The CDR3 coding sequence is TGTGCCAGCAGTTTTAGCGGGGAGACCCAGTACTTC.

The V call is TRBV10-3, the J call TRBJ2-5, with 8 positions matching TRBD1. The CDR3 has 13 amino acids. CDR1 is ENHRY and CDR2 is SYGVKD in the germline V gene. With 6 bases clipped from V and 4 bases from J, the junction kept 4 bases outside the gene matches. The DNA for the CDR3 is TGTGCCATCAGCGGACAGGGTGGAGAGACCCAGTACTTC. Translating it yields CAISGQGGETQYF.

This clone was observed a single time. This chain uses TRBV14 with TRBJ2-5, with 11 bases aligning to TRBD2. The CDR3 sequence is 15 residues long. V shed 6 bases and J 5 bases; nucleotides not matched to a gene: 8. The germline V gene has CDR1 SGHDN and CDR2 FVKESK. In DNA, the CDR3 is TGTGCCAGCAGTCTTAGCGGGAGGGCCGGGGAGACCCAGTACTTC. Protein product: CASSLSGRAGETQYF.

The rearrangement links TRBV28 to TRBJ1-5; 7 positions agree with TRBD1. Germline lookup yields CDR1 MDHEN and CDR2 SYDVKM. The CDR3 covers 13 residues. Trimming cost V 6 bases and J 7 bases; bases outside gene matches: 6. CDR3 sequence reads: CASRTGLEQPQHF. DNA of the CDR3: TGTGCCAGCAGGACAGGGCTGGAGCAGCCCCAGCATTTT.

The chain carries TRBV15 and TRBJ1-6, with 7 bases aligning to TRBD1. Germline V gene sequence: CDR1 LNHNV, CDR2 YYDKDF (reference sequence). The trim removed 5 bases at V and 3 bases at J, leaving 4 bases unmatched. The CDR3 totals 15 residues. The DNA of the CDR3 is TGTGCCACCAGCGGGGGACAGTTCTATAATTCACCCCTCCACTTT. Translation gives CATSGGQFYNSPLHF.

With regard to this clone: This sample includes further DNA sequences coding for the same CDR3. V is TRBV4-3 and J is TRBJ2-7, with 8 bases fitting TRBD1. With V trimmed by 3 bases and J by 4 bases, 8 bases remained unmatched. Germline-derived CDR1 and CDR2 are LGHNA and YSLEER. The CDR3 runs to 15 residues. CDR3 loop: CASSHSGTGEYEQYF. For the CDR3, the DNA is TGCGCCAGCAGCCATTCCGGGACAGGAGAATACGAGCAGTACTTC.

The chain uses TRBV30 and TRBJ1-2; 12 positions match TRBD1. With V trimmed by 5 bases and J by 1 base, 8 bases remained unmatched. This CDR3 has 16 residues. Germline V CDR1 and CDR2: GTSNPN, SVGIG (reference sequence). The CDR3 nucleotides read TGTGCCTGGCGGGGGACAGGGGGCCTCGGTAACTATGGCTACACCTTC. Amino acids: CAWRGTGGLGNYGYTF.

This chain uses TRBV6-5 with TRBJ2-7; D gene unclear. Trimming removed 2 bases at V and 3 bases at J, with 14 bases between. The CDR3 is 15 residues long. Germline values: CDR1 MNHEY, CDR2 SVGAGI. CDR3 nucleotides: TGTGCCAGCAGTTACAGACGGGTAGACGGCTACGAGCAGTACTTC. Its protein is CASSYRRVDGYEQYF.

The chain recombines TRBV28 with TRBJ1-2; 7 bases map to TRBD1. The junction had 11 bases not matched to a gene; V was cut back by 5 bases and J by 2 bases. Germline loops: CDR1 MDHEN, CDR2 SYDVKM. The CDR3 spans 16 residues. The chain's CDR3 is CASSPIRTGRNYGYTF. The CDR3 DNA reads TGTGCCAGCAGTCCAATCCGGACAGGACGAAACTATGGCTACACCTTC.

The chain carries TRBV29-1 and TRBJ2-1; D possibly corresponds to TRBD2 (6 bases). There are 17 residues in the CDR3. V was pared by 0 bases and J by 2 bases, with 17 bases between. CDR1 SQVTM and CDR2 ANQGSEA come from the germline V gene. In DNA, the CDR3 is TGCAGCGTTGAAGATTTCCCAACTAGCTTTGCCTACAATGAGCAGTTCTTC. It is translated as CSVEDFPTSFAYNEQFF.

The chain employs TRBV27 and TRBJ1-2, with D possibly matching TRBD1 (6 bases). CDR3 length equals 14 residues. Germline lookup yields CDR1 MNHEY and CDR2 SMNVEV (reference sequence). V was pared by 2 bases and J by 4 bases, with 11 bases between. CDR3 DNA sequence: TGTGCCAGCAGTTTAAGGGGGTTTACCTATGGCTACACCTTC. Protein: CASSLRGFTYGYTF.

The genes are TRBV6-5 and TRBJ1-1; D gene unclear. The CDR3 length is 14 residues. The V end lost 0 bases, the J end lost 10 bases, and 15 bases lay between the germline ends. Per the germline V gene, CDR1 is MNHEY and CDR2 is SVGAGI. The CDR3 sequence is CASSYSRYRETAFF. CDR3 nucleotide sequence: TGTGCCAGCAGTTACTCGAGGTACCGAGAGACAGCTTTCTTT.

The gene calls are TRBV6-6 and TRBJ2-2, with 8 positions matching TRBD2. Trimming removed 2 bases from V and 4 bases from J; junction bases left unmatched: 6. The germline gives CDR1 MNHNY, CDR2 SVGAGI (reference sequence). The CDR3 is 16 amino acids. The CDR3 reads CASSYPTSALTGELFF. CDR3 DNA sequence: TGTGCCAGCAGTTACCCGACTAGCGCTCTCACCGGGGAGCTGTTTTTT.

This clone turned up a few times. J is TRBJ1-5 and V is TRBV19, with no clear D. Germline V CDR1 and CDR2: LNHDA, SQIVND (reference sequence). The CDR3 runs to 13 residues. The V end lost 8 bases, the J end lost 2 bases, and 10 bases lay between the germline ends. DNA for the CDR3: TGTGCCAGTGCCTACGGAGGCAATCAGCCCCAGCATTTT. Amino acid sequence: CASAYGGNQPQHF.

This clone showed up many times. This chain joins TRBV28 and TRBJ1-6; D gene unclear. The germline V and J ends were trimmed by 5 bases and 0 bases, with 14 bases remaining between them. The CDR3 is made up of 17 amino acids. Germline CDR1 MDHEN, CDR2 SYDVKM. The DNA of the CDR3 is TGTGCCAGCAGTGAAACGGGAGGTTTCTCCTATAATTCACCCCTCCACTTT. Amino acids: CASSETGGFSYNSPLHF.

The chain combines TRBV30 with TRBJ1-1, with D maybe TRBD1 (6 bases). With 2 bases removed from V and 4 bases from J, the gap between germline ends came to 11 bases. Looked up from germline, CDR1 is GTSNPN and CDR2 is SVGIG (reference sequence). The CDR3 totals 13 residues. The chain's CDR3 is CAWSMGGATEAFF. In nucleotides, the CDR3 is TGTGCCTGGAGTATGGGGGGGGCCACTGAAGCTTTCTTT.

This clone was seen a handful of times. This chain connects TRBV2 to TRBJ2-1, with 11 bases that match TRBD2. The ends lost 7 bases at V and 6 bases at J; junction bases unmatched: 8. This CDR3 has 15 amino acids. From germline, CDR1 is SNHLY and CDR2 FYNNEI. CDR3 DNA: TGTGCCAGCAAACTATCCGGGACTAGCGGCAATGAGCAGTTCTTC. It is translated as CASKLSGTSGNEQFF.

The V gene is TRBV9, the J gene TRBJ2-7; 9 bases are shared with TRBD1. Germline values: CDR1 SGDLS, CDR2 YYNGEE. This CDR3 contains 14 residues. Losses at the gene ends were 3 bases for V and 2 bases for J; bases not matched to a gene: 3. In nucleotides, the CDR3 is TGTGCCAGCAGCGCGGGACAGGGACCCTACGAGCAGTACTTC. Amino acid sequence: CASSAGQGPYEQYF.

The chain uses TRBV4-3 and TRBJ1-1; D perhaps matches TRBD1 (5 bases). Germline CDR1 LGHNA, CDR2 YSLEER. The CDR3 runs to 12 residues. The germline V and J ends were trimmed by 2 bases and 7 bases, with 8 bases remaining between them. This CDR3 reads CASSQPGLEAFF. DNA of the CDR3: TGCGCCAGCAGCCAACCGGGACTTGAAGCTTTCTTT.

This clone was seen only once. This chain joins TRBV7-6 and TRBJ1-1; 7 bases are shared with TRBD1. V was clipped by 6 bases and J by 0 bases; unmatched bases: 4. This CDR3 region has 14 residues. CDR1 and CDR2 (germline): SGHVS, FNYEAQ. The CDR3 region is CASSGQVMNTEAFF. CDR3 DNA: TGTGCCAGCAGTGGACAGGTAATGAACACTGAAGCTTTCTTT.

The J gene is TRBJ1-1, the V gene TRBV5-1, with D unresolved. The CDR3 loop spans 13 amino acids. Per germline, CDR1 SGHRS and CDR2 YFSETQ. With 2 bases removed from V and 1 base from J, the gap between germline ends came to 6 bases. DNA of the CDR3: TGCGCCAGCAGCTTTTCCGGGAACACTGAAGCTTTCTTT. Translated: CASSFSGNTEAFF.

This clone occurred a few times. The chain joins TRBV6-5 to TRBJ2-6, with D perhaps matching TRBD2 (5 bases). With 2 bases removed from V and 2 bases from J, the gap between germline ends came to 7 bases. Germline lookup yields CDR1 MNHEY and CDR2 SVGAGI. The CDR3 consists of 15 residues. CDR3 sequence (DNA): TGTGCCAGCAGTTACAACGGGGCTGGGGCCAACGTCCTGACTTTC. Translating gives CASSYNGAGANVLTF.

There are a few counts of this clone. This sequence joins TRBV6-1 and TRBJ2-7, with a tentative D call TRBD1 (6 bases). Trimming left V 1 base short and J 6 bases short, with 16 bases between. CDR1 and CDR2 (germline): MNHNS, SASEGT. The CDR3 is 15 amino acids. CDR3: CASSEVRPGTREQYF. In DNA, the CDR3 is TGTGCCAGCAGTGAAGTTAGGCCCGGGACACGCGAGCAGTACTTC.

There are a few counts of this clone. The chain is built from TRBV6-6 and TRBJ1-5, with D possibly being TRBD1 (6 bases). Germline lookup yields CDR1 MNHNY and CDR2 SVGAGI (reference sequence). V was clipped by 2 bases and J by 7 bases, with 18 bases between them. This CDR3 comprises 16 residues. The CDR3 is CASSYPKAQGQQPQHF. The CDR3, as DNA: TGTGCCAGCAGTTACCCGAAGGCGCAGGGGCAGCAGCCCCAGCATTTT.

The sample holds a few counts of this clone. The gene calls are TRBV12-5 and TRBJ1-2; D remains ambiguous. The CDR3 runs to 15 residues. Germline CDR1 LGHNT, CDR2 FRNRAP. Trimming removed 1 base from V and 6 bases from J, with 15 bases in between. This CDR3 is CASGLGLPGLDGYTF. CDR3 DNA sequence: TGTGCTAGTGGTTTGGGACTACCGGGCCTAGATGGCTACACCTTC. The variable domain in full, completed from reference TRBV12-5 and TRBJ1-2, reads DARVTQTPRHKVTEMGQEVTMRCQPILGHNTVFWYRQTMMQGLELLAYFRNRAPLDDSGMPKDRFSAEMPDATLATLKIQPSEPRDSAVYFCASGLGLPGLDGYTFGSGTRLTVV.

The gene calls are TRBV27 and TRBJ2-1, with TRBD2 matching 8 bases. Trimming cost V 2 bases and J 8 bases; bases outside gene matches: 5. This CDR3 has 14 amino acids. Germline CDR1 MNHEY, CDR2 SMNVEV (reference sequence). The CDR3 spells CASSLAGGAHEQFF. CDR3 in DNA: TGTGCCAGCAGTTTAGCGGGGGGAGCCCATGAGCAGTTCTTC.

This chain connects TRBV4-1 to TRBJ2-7, with TRBD1 matching over 10 bases. The CDR3 has 16 amino acids. J lost 3 bases, V lost 1 base, and 6 bases had no gene match. Germline values: CDR1 MGHRA, CDR2 YSYEKL. CDR3 loop: CASSQATGGAVYEQYF. CDR3 DNA: TGCGCCAGCAGCCAAGCGACAGGGGGCGCGGTCTACGAGCAGTACTTC.

This clone was counted a single time. V is TRBV7-8 and J is TRBJ1-1; 10 bases are a match to TRBD1. J was trimmed by 0 bases and V by 4 bases; bases with no gene match: 2. Germline V CDR1 and CDR2: SGHVS, FQNEAQ. This CDR3 is built from 15 residues. The CDR3 loop is CASSSGQGLNTEAFF. The CDR3 coding sequence is TGTGCCAGCAGCTCGGGACAGGGGCTGAACACTGAAGCTTTCTTT. Full variable domain (remainder filled in from reference TRBV7-8 and TRBJ1-1): GAGVSQSPRYKVAKRGQDVALRCDPISGHVSLFWYQQALGQGPEFLTYFQNEAQLDKSGLPSDRFFAERPEGSVSTLKIQRTQQEDSAVYLCASSSGQGLNTEAFFGQGTRLTVV.

The chain employs TRBV7-9 and TRBJ2-7; 7 bases map to TRBD2. CDR1 is SEHNR, CDR2 FQNEAQ, per germline (reference sequence). The ends lost 3 bases at V and 0 bases at J; junction bases unmatched: 5. This CDR3 has 15 amino acids. CDR3 loop: CASSLSGESSYEQYF. DNA for the CDR3: TGTGCCAGCAGCTTGAGCGGGGAGAGCTCCTACGAGCAGTACTTC. Looking up the rest from reference TRBV7-9 and TRBJ2-7 gives the full variable domain: DTGVSQNPRHKITKRGQNVTFRCDPISEHNRLYWYRQTLGQGPEFLTYFQNEAQLEKSRLLSDRFSAERPKGSFSTLEIQRTEQGDSAMYLCASSLSGESSYEQYFGPGTRLTVT.

This clone showed up just once. DNA for the CDR3: TGCGCCAGCAGACTAGCAGGTAGCAATGAGCAGTTCTTC. It encodes CASRLAGSNEQFF. The chain employs TRBV4-3 and TRBJ2-1, with D tentatively TRBD2 (6 bases). The CDR3 consists of 13 residues. The V and J ends lost 6 bases and 6 bases respectively, with 12 bases between them. Germline assignment: CDR1 LGHNA and CDR2 YSLEER.